This T cell receptor beta chain was found in a study of shared clonotypes between healthy human individuals. The wider study: The plates for each donor numbered three CD4 naive, three CD4 memory, two CD8 naive and one CD8 memory.

General observations from the study: Expectations were that clonotype sharing among donors would be affected by sequencing depth. Among four donors, approximately 5% of naive CD4 clonotypes were found in common.

Worth noting for this clone: The antigen remains undetermined.

Trimming took off 7 bases at V and 6 bases at J, with 15 bases between the two ends. In germline, CDR1 is WSHSY, CDR2 SAAADI. This CDR3 contains 13 residues. Assay execution proceeded at the deep level. Produced via immunoSEQ multiplex PCR; TCRdb's table is partial and in-frame only. This table has about 1 million clones, approximately 72% appearing once. This TCR was recovered from a young man in good health. The specimen sequenced was memory CD4+ T cells sorted from blood. Subset defined: CD45RA-negative fraction. This rearrangement joins TRBV10-2 to TRBJ1-1; D is uncertain. The CDR3 spells CASMGKGNSEAFF. CDR3 DNA: TGCGCCAGCATGGGCAAAGGTAACTCTGAAGCTTTCTTT.